The T cell receptor (beta chain) described here comes from a study of OX40 agonist ivuxolimab in advanced cancers. About the study: Ivuxolimab doses were 0.01, 0.1, 0.3, 1.5, 3 or 10 mg/kg every 2 weeks.

Overall study results and limits: Mean expanded clone counts were higher in CD8+ than CD4+ T cells. Dose levels from 0.1 to 3.0 mg/kg saw CD4+ and CD8+ blood T cells expand clonally by week 6.

V was pared by 1 base and J by 3 bases, with 16 bases between. This CDR3 contains 16 residues. CDR1 LGHNA and CDR2 YNFKEQ come from the germline V gene. Remarks on this clone: Its antigen remains unknown.

The assay was immunoSEQ multiplex PCR, and TCRdb's table has in-frame clones only and misses some. The sample shows around 89,000 clones, more than 75% of them seen only once. This rearrangement joins TRBV4-2 to TRBJ2-7, with D perhaps TRBD1 (5 bases). The receptor's source is an adult with an advanced solid tumor such as melanoma, head and neck, liver or kidney cancer. The specimen comprised CD4+ or CD8+ T cells sorted from blood, sampled in a trial of the OX40 agonist ivuxolimab. The CDR3 nucleotides are TGTGCCAGCAGCCAAGTACTATCTGGGCAGGGCTACGAGCAGTACTTC. Translating gives CASSQVLSGQGYEQYF.